Below are 18 T cell receptor beta chains sequenced from a single sample in a study of neurological immune-mediated disorders. In TCRdb, the 5' RACE reads were re-called with MiXCR into one record per CDR3 protein. The sample includes 70,000 or so distinct CDR3 sequences, around 5.5% seen only once; the top ten take 2.8%. The sample taken for sequencing was PBMCs. These receptors were collected from a woman aged 30 to 39 with multiple sclerosis.

This clonotype was seen ten or more times. The chain joins TRBV12-3 or TRBV12-4 to TRBJ1-5, with a weak D call TRBD1 (6 bases). The CDR3 has 13 amino acids. Trimming took 5 bases from V and 5 from J, leaving 10 bases between them. The CDR3 region has the DNA TGTGCCAGCAGTCGACAGGTGGATCAGCCCCAGCATTTT. Its translation: CASSRQVDQPQHF.

This clonotype was recorded many times. The genes are TRBV10-2 and TRBJ2-3; 10 bases agree with TRBD2. The CDR3 has 14 residues. Germline trimming cut 2 bases from V and 8 bases from J; bases unmatched to any gene: 4. The germline V gene encodes CDR1 WSHSY and CDR2 SAAADI. CDR3 DNA: TGCGCCAGCAGTGAGGGGCTAGCGGGGGCTACGCAGTATTTT. Translation gives CASSEGLAGATQYF.

This clonotype rates as medium-sized (0.01 to 0.1%). The chain links TRBV5-1 to TRBJ1-1, with D perhaps TRBD1 (5 bases). The CDR3 length is 16 residues. V shed 2 bases and J shed 5 bases, with 19 bases lying between them. CDR1 is SGHRS, CDR2 YFSETQ, per germline. The CDR3 region is CASSLAPQGGRTEAFF. In DNA form, the CDR3 reads TGCGCCAGCAGCTTAGCCCCTCAGGGAGGGAGGACTGAAGCTTTCTTT.

This clonotype was detected a few times. The J gene is TRBJ1-2, the V gene TRBV25-1; 8 bases map to TRBD1. This CDR3 is built from 15 residues. Germline V gene lookup returns CDR1 MGHDK and CDR2 SYGVNS. V lost 1 base to trimming and J lost 5 bases; unmatched junction nucleotides: 6. CDR3 loop: CASSEFGQGGYGYTF. CDR3 in DNA: TGTGCCAGCAGTGAATTTGGACAGGGAGGGTATGGCTACACCTTC.

This clonotype was seen ten or more times. The genes are TRBV20-1 and TRBJ1-2, with TRBD1 matching 9 bases. V was clipped by 6 bases and J by 4 bases; unmatched bases: 12. Germline V lookup: CDR1 DFQATT, CDR2 SNEGSKA (reference sequence). The CDR3 contains 15 residues. The CDR3 here is CSAKLNRGPFYGYTF. DNA for the CDR3: TGCAGTGCCAAATTAAACAGGGGGCCCTTCTATGGCTACACCTTC.

The chain couples TRBV20-1 to TRBJ2-7; TRBD2 matches 9 bases. The CDR3 is made up of 13 amino acids. Germline values: CDR1 DFQATT, CDR2 SNEGSKA (reference sequence). V was pared by 3 bases and J by 7 bases, with 7 bases of the junction left unmatched. Here the CDR3 DNA reads TGCAGTGCTAGGTCGGCTAGCGGGGTGGAGCAGTACTTC. Protein sequence: CSARSASGVEQYF.

This clonotype appeared many times. The V gene is TRBV5-1, the J gene TRBJ2-4; D might be TRBD1 (6 bases). This CDR3 contains 13 residues. Trimming cost V 1 base and J 7 bases, with 9 bases left between them. Germline V CDR1 and CDR2: SGHRS, YFSETQ. CDR3 in DNA: TGCGCCAGCAGCTTGCAAGGACAGAACATTCAGTACTTC. Amino acids: CASSLQGQNIQYF.

The genes are TRBV18 and TRBJ1-4; possibly TRBD1 for D (6 bases). The CDR3 is 16 residues long. The germline V and J ends were trimmed by 0 bases and 4 bases, with 12 bases remaining between them. Germline CDR1 KGHSH, CDR2 LQKENI. The CDR3 loop reads CASSPPTGYRNEKLFF. Here the CDR3 DNA reads TGTGCCAGCTCACCACCCACAGGGTATCGTAATGAAAAACTGTTTTTT. The entire variable domain, with the rest obtained from reference TRBV18 and TRBJ1-4, is as follows: NAGVMQNPRHLVRRRGQEARLRCSPMKGHSHVYWYRQLPEEGLKFMVYLQKENIIDESGMPKERFSAEFPKEGPSILRIQQVVRGDSAAYFCASSPPTGYRNEKLFFGSGTQLSVL.

This clonotype appeared many times. The chain is built from TRBV20-1 and TRBJ1-2; unclear D gene. V lost 1 base to trimming and J lost 1 base, with 16 bases between them. This CDR3 has 16 residues. Germline loops: CDR1 DFQATT, CDR2 SNEGSKA (reference sequence). The CDR3 DNA sequence: TGCAGTGCTAGAGTCTGGTTGCCGGGGAGTAACTATGGCTACACCTTC. Translated: CSARVWLPGSNYGYTF.

This clonotype was seen at least ten times. This chain uses TRBV20-1 with TRBJ1-5; TRBD1 agrees at 9 bases. J lost 0 bases, V lost 6 bases, and 9 bases had no gene match. This CDR3 is 16 amino acids long. The germline CDR1 and CDR2 sequences are DFQATT and SNEGSKA (reference sequence). Here the CDR3 DNA reads TGCAGTGCCACCGGGACAGGGCATTATAGCAATCAGCCCCAGCATTTT. Protein: CSATGTGHYSNQPQHF.

The rearrangement uses TRBV27 and TRBJ2-3; D remains ambiguous. Germline V gene sequence: CDR1 MNHEY, CDR2 SMNVEV (reference sequence). Deletions cut 4 bases from V and 2 bases from J, with 10 bases between. This CDR3 is built from 14 residues. The CDR3 loop reads CASSSPSTTDTQYF. As DNA, the CDR3 is TGTGCCAGCAGTTCCCCGTCAACCACAGATACGCAGTATTTT.

This clonotype was observed many times. The chain combines TRBV5-1 with TRBJ2-7; 10 positions agree with TRBD2. The germline V gene has CDR1 SGHRS and CDR2 YFSETQ. The CDR3 contains 19 residues. V trimming: 1 base; J trimming: 0 bases; junction bases outside the gene matches: 13. CDR3 nucleotides: TGCGCCAGCAGCTTGTTTTCTAGCGGGGGTTCATTGAGCTCCTACGAGCAGTACTTC. Amino acids: CASSLFSSGGSLSSYEQYF.

This clonotype was counted ten times or more. The CDR3 sequence: CSANDGQGYTF. The CDR3 nucleotides are TGCAGTGCTAACGATGGACAGGGGTACACCTTC. This chain uses TRBV20-1 with TRBJ1-2; 9 bases agree with TRBD1. J gave up 11 bases and V 4 bases, and 5 bases lay outside the gene matches. The CDR3 length is 11 residues. CDR1 is DFQATT and CDR2 is SNEGSKA in the germline V gene (reference sequence).

This clonotype was recorded at least ten times. V and J are TRBV12-5 and TRBJ2-1, with a weak D call TRBD2 (6 bases). The CDR3 sequence is 19 residues long. V was clipped by 0 bases and J by 1 base, with 19 bases between them. CDR1 and CDR2 from the germline V gene are LGHNT and FRNRAP. The CDR3 spells CASGLVGKRDFNSYNEQFF. DNA for the CDR3: TGTGCTAGTGGTTTGGTTGGTAAACGGGACTTTAATTCCTACAATGAGCAGTTCTTC.

This clonotype was counted ten times or more. This chain connects TRBV12-3 or TRBV12-4 to TRBJ1-4, with 12 bases fitting TRBD1. CDR3 size: 15 residues. V lost 5 bases and J lost 7; bases outside the gene matches: 5. DNA for the CDR3: TGTGCCAGCAGTGAACGGGGACAGGGGGCTGAAAAACTGTTTTTT. Protein sequence: CASSERGQGAEKLFF.

Many counts were recorded for this clonotype. The chain links TRBV5-1 to TRBJ2-3, with a possible D match to TRBD1 (5 bases). Deletions cut 1 base from V and 3 bases from J, with 9 bases between. The length of the CDR3 is 14 residues. CDR1 is SGHRS, CDR2 YFSETQ, per germline. The CDR3 sequence is CASSLQSGTDTQYF. The CDR3 region has the DNA TGCGCCAGCAGCTTGCAGTCAGGGACAGATACGCAGTATTTT.

V and J are TRBV7-8 and TRBJ2-7; either TRBD1 or TRBD2 may fit D (5 bases each). The V and J ends lost 5 bases and 5 bases respectively, with 13 bases between them. Germline CDR1 reads SGHVS; CDR2 reads FQNEAQ. CDR3 length: 13 amino acids. DNA for the CDR3: TGTGCCAGCAGCGGGTCGGGGACGAACGAGCAGTACTTC. Amino acid sequence: CASSGSGTNEQYF.

This clonotype was seen ten or more times. This rearrangement joins TRBV20-1 to TRBJ1-6; the match to TRBD1 covers 7 bases. Trimming took 3 bases from V and 4 from J; bases not matched to a gene: 3. CDR3 length equals 14 residues. From germline, CDR1 is DFQATT and CDR2 SNEGSKA (reference sequence). This chain's CDR3 is CSARTGLYNSPLHF. The DNA for the CDR3 is TGCAGTGCTAGGACAGGGCTTTATAATTCACCCCTCCACTTT.